These 9 T cell receptor beta chains originate from one sample sequenced in a study of response to subunit inactivated influenza vaccine. TCRdb independently ran MiXCR on the RT-PCR reads; one entry per CDR3 protein. The sample includes some 500,000 distinct CDR3 sequences, 10% to 15% seen only once; the top ten take 10% to 15%. The material was PBMCs from blood, obtained more than 35 days after vaccination. The source of these receptors is a man between 50 and 59 years old who received an inactivated influenza vaccine.

The gene calls are TRBV5-1 and TRBJ2-1; tentatively, D is TRBD1 or TRBD2 (5 bases each). The V end was cut by 4 bases, the J end by 8 bases, with 16 bases between. Germline V lookup: CDR1 SGHRS, CDR2 YFSETQ. The CDR3 length is 14 residues. As DNA, the CDR3 is TGCGCCAGCAGCCTGACCGGGACCGACTATGAGCAGTTCTTC. It translates to CASSLTGTDYEQFF.

This clonotype was counted many times. J is TRBJ2-1 and V is TRBV11-2; tentative D call: TRBD2 (6 bases). The CDR3 runs to 16 residues. The V end lost 0 bases, the J end lost 5 bases, and 14 bases lay between the germline ends. Per germline, CDR1 SGHAT and CDR2 FQNNGV. Here the CDR3 reads CASSLDTGLLNNEQFF. In DNA, the CDR3 is TGTGCCAGCAGCTTAGATACGGGACTTCTGAACAATGAGCAGTTCTTC.

Only a few counts were recorded for this clonotype. J is TRBJ2-1 and V is TRBV7-8, with 9 bases lining up with TRBD1. Germline V CDR1 and CDR2: SGHVS, FQNEAQ. The CDR3 runs to 15 residues. V lost 6 bases, J lost 9 bases, and 12 bases stayed unmatched. In DNA form, the CDR3 reads TGTGCCAGCAGTATCTTTGGACAGGGGCCTGGTGAGCAGTTCTTC. Amino acids: CASSIFGQGPGEQFF.

This clonotype was seen at least ten times. The rearrangement links TRBV27 to TRBJ2-7, with 7 bases fitting TRBD1. V trimming: 3 bases; J trimming: 6 bases; junction bases outside the gene matches: 2. CDR1 and CDR2 (germline): MNHEY, SMNVEV (reference sequence). The CDR3 sequence is 12 residues long. CDR3 coding DNA: TGTGCCAGCAGTTTCACAGGGGTCGAGCAGTACTTC. Translated, it gives CASSFTGVEQYF.

The sample holds many counts of this clonotype. The rearrangement joins TRBV10-3 to TRBJ2-3; D unclear. The CDR3 length is 12 residues. Germline CDR1 and CDR2: ENHRY and SYGVKD. V was clipped by 0 bases and J by 4 bases, with 2 bases between them. The CDR3 sequence is CAISESSDTQYF. Written as DNA, the CDR3 is TGTGCCATCAGTGAGTCATCAGATACGCAGTATTTT.

This clonotype has a count of ten or more. The chain couples TRBV20-1 to TRBJ1-1, with D maybe TRBD1 (6 bases). The germline CDR1 and CDR2 sequences are DFQATT and SNEGSKA (reference sequence). V lost 6 bases and J lost 0, with 11 bases in between. This CDR3 comprises 13 residues. CDR3 sequence reads: CSAQTGLNTEAFF. The CDR3 coding sequence is TGCAGTGCACAGACAGGCTTGAACACTGAAGCTTTCTTT.

The chain has TRBV4-1 and TRBJ2-3; D is undetermined. V was trimmed by 1 base and J by 5 bases, leaving 10 bases between them. There are 14 residues in the CDR3. Per the germline V gene, CDR1 is MGHRA and CDR2 is YSYEKL. The CDR3 region has the DNA TGCGCCAGCAGCCAAGTTATATCCCGAGATACGCAGTATTTT. It codes for CASSQVISRDTQYF.

In its sample, this clonotype was seen many times. This chain links TRBV5-1 with TRBJ2-1; no reliable D call. CDR3 length: 13 amino acids. Germline V lookup: CDR1 SGHRS, CDR2 YFSETQ. Trimming pared 0 bases from V and 7 bases from J, leaving 8 bases between. CDR3 residues: CASSLAGWNEQFF. In DNA, the CDR3 is TGCGCCAGCAGCTTGGCCGGTTGGAATGAGCAGTTCTTC.

The chain is built from TRBV5-1 and TRBJ2-7; D is perhaps TRBD2 (6 bases). V was cut by 6 bases and J by 0 bases, with 13 bases left in between. Germline CDR1 reads SGHRS; CDR2 reads YFSETQ. The CDR3 is 14 amino acids. The CDR3 here is CASTWEVGSYEQYF. CDR3 nucleotides: TGCGCCAGCACCTGGGAGGTAGGCTCCTACGAGCAGTACTTC.